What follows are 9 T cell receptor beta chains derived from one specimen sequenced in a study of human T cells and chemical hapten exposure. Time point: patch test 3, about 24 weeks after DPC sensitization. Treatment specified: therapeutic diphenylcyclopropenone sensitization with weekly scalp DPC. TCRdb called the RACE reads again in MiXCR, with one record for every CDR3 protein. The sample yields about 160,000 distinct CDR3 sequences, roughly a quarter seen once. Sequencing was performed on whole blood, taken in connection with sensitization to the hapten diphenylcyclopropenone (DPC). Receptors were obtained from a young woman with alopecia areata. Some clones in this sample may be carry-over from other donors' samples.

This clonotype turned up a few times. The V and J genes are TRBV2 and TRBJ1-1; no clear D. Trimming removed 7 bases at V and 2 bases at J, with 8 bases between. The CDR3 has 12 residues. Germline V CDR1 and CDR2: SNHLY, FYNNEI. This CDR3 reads CASMPENTEAFF. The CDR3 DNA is TGTGCCAGCATGCCTGAAAACACTGAAGCTTTCTTT.

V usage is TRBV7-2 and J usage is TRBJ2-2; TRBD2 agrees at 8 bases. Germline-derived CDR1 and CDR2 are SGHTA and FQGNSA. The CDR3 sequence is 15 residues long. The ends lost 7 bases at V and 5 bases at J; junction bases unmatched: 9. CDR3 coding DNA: TGTGCCAGCAATAGCGGGGCGGGGAAGACCGGGGAGCTGTTTTTT. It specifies CASNSGAGKTGELFF.

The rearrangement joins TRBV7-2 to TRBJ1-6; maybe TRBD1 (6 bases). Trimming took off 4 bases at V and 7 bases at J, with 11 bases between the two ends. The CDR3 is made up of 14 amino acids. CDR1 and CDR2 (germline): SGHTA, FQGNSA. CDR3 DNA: TGTGCCAGCAGCTACGGGACAAACAATTCACCCCTCCACTTT. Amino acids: CASSYGTNNSPLHF.

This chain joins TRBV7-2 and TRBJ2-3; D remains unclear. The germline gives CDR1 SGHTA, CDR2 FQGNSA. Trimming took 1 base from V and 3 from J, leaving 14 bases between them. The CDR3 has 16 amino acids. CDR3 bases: TGTGCCAGCAGCTTAGGGACGGGCACGCTGACAGATACGCAGTATTTT. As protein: CASSLGTGTLTDTQYF.

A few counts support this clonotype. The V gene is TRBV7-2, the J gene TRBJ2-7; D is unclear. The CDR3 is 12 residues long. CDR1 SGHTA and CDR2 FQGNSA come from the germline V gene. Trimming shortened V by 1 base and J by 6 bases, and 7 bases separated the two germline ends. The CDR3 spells CASSLVGVEQYF. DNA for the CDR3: TGTGCCAGCAGCTTAGTTGGGGTCGAGCAGTACTTC.

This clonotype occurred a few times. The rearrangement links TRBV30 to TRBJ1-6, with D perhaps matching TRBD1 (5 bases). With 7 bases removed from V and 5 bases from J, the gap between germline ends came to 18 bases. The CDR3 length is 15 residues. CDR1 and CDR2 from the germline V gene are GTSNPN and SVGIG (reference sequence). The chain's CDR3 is CASDTGLDNNSPLHF. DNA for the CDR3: TGTGCCTCGGACACTGGGCTCGATAATAATTCACCCCTCCACTTT.

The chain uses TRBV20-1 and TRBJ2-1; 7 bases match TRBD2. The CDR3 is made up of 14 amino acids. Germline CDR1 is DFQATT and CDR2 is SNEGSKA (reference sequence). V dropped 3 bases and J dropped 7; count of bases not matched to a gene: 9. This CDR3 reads CSARPAGDKNEQFF. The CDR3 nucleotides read TGCAGTGCTAGGCCGGCGGGGGATAAAAATGAGCAGTTCTTC.

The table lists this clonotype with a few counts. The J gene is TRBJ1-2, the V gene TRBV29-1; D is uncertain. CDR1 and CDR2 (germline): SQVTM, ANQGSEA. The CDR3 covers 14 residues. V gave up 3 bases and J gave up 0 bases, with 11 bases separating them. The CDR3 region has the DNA TGCAGCGTTGACCCGGTGATGTCTAACTATGGCTACACCTTC. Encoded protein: CSVDPVMSNYGYTF.

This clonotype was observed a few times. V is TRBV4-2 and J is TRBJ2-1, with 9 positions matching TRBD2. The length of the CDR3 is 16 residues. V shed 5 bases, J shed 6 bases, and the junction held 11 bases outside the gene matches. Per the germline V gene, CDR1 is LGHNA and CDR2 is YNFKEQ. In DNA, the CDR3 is TGTGCCAGCAGCTCCGTAGCGGGGGATTATACCAATGAGCAGTTCTTC. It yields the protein CASSSVAGDYTNEQFF.